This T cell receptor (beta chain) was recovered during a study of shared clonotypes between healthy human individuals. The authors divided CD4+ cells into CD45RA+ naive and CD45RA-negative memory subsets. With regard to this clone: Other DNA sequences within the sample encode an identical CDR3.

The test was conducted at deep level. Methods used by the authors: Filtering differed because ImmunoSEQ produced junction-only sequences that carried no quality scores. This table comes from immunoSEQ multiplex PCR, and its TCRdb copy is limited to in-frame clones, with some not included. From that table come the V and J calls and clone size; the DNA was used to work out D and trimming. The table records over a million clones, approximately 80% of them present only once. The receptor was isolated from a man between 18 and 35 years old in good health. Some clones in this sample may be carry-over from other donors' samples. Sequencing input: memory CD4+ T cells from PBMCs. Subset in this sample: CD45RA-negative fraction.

Here the CDR3 reads CASSPGINYGYTF. The CDR3 coding sequence is TGTGCCAGCTCACCAGGGATTAACTATGGCTACACCTTC. This sequence joins TRBV18 and TRBJ1-2; D gene unclear. The CDR3 runs to 13 residues. In germline, CDR1 is KGHSH, CDR2 LQKENI. With 2 bases removed from V and 1 base from J, the gap between germline ends came to 5 bases.